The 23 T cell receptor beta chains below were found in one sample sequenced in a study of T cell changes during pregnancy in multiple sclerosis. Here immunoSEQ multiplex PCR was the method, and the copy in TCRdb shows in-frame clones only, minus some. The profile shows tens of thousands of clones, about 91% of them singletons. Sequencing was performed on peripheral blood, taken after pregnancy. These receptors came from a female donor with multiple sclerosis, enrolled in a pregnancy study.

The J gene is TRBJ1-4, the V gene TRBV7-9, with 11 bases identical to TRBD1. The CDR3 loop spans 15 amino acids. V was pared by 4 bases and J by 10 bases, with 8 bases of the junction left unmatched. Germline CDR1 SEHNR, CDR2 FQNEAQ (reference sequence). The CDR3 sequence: CASSSPGTGGGKLFF. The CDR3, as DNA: TGTGCCAGCAGCTCTCCCGGGACAGGGGGAGGAAAACTGTTTTTT.

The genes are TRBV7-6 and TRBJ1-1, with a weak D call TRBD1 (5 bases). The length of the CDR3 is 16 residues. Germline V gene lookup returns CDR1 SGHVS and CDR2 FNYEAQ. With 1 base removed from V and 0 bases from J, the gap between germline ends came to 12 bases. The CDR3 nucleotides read TGTGCCAGCAGCTTAGGTAGCGGGGCCATGAACACTGAAGCTTTCTTT. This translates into CASSLGSGAMNTEAFF.

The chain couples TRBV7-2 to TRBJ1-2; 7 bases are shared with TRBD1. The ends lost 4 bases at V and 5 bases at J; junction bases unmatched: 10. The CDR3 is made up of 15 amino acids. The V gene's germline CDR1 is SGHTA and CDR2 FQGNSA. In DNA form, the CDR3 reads TGTGCCAGCAGCTCCGTGGGAACAGGGGATTATGGCTACACCTTC. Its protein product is CASSSVGTGDYGYTF.

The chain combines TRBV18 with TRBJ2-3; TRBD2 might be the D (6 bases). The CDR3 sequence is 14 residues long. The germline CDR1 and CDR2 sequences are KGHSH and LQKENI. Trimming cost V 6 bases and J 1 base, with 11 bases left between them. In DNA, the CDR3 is TGTGCCAGCTCCCCCGGGACTGGCACAGATACGCAGTATTTT. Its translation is CASSPGTGTDTQYF. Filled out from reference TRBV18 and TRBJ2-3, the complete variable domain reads NAGVMQNPRHLVRRRGQEARLRCSPMKGHSHVYWYRQLPEEGLKFMVYLQKENIIDESGMPKERFSAEFPKEGPSILRIQQVVRGDSAAYFCASSPGTGTDTQYFGPGTRLTVL.

The CDR3 coding sequence is TGTGCCAGCAGCTCTCCAGGTGGCGAAGCTTTCTTT. This codes for CASSSPGGEAFF. The chain uses TRBV7-6 and TRBJ1-1, with unresolved D. The CDR3 is 12 amino acids. Per germline, CDR1 SGHVS and CDR2 FNYEAQ. Trimming shortened V by 4 bases and J by 8 bases, and 11 bases separated the two germline ends. The full variable domain, rest sourced from reference TRBV7-6 and TRBJ1-1, is GAGVSQSPRYKVTKRGQDVALRCDPISGHVSLYWYRQALGQGPEFLTYFNYEAQQDKSGLPNDRFSAERPEGSISTLTIQRTEQRDSAMYRCASSSPGGEAFFGQGTRLTVV.

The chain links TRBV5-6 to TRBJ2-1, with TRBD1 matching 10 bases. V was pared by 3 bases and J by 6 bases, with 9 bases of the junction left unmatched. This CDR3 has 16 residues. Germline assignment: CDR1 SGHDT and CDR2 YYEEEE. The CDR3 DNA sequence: TGTGCCAGCAGCTATCGGGACAGGGGTCCCACCAATGAGCAGTTCTTC. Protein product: CASSYRDRGPTNEQFF.

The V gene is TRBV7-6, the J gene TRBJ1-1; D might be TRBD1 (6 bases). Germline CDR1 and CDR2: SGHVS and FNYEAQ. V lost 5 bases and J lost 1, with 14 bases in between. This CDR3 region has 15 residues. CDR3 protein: CASSGPGGANTEAFF. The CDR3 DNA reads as TGTGCCAGCAGCGGCCCCGGGGGGGCGAACACTGAAGCTTTCTTT.

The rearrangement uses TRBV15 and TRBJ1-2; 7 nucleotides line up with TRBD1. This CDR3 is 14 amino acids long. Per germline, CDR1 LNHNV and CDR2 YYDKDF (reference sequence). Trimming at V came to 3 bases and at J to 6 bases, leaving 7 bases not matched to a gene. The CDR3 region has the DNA TGTGCCACCAGCAGGGCCGGGACAGCAAATGGCTACACCTTC. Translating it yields CATSRAGTANGYTF.

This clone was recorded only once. This CDR3 reads CATLIPAGRTSTGYTF. CDR3 DNA: TGTGCCACCCTCATCCCAGCAGGGCGCACGTCGACCGGCTACACCTTC. The rearrangement links TRBV19 to TRBJ1-2; possibly TRBD1 for D (5 bases). The CDR3 totals 16 residues. V gave up 10 bases and J gave up 8 bases, with 29 bases separating them. Germline CDR1 and CDR2: LNHDA and SQIVND (reference sequence).

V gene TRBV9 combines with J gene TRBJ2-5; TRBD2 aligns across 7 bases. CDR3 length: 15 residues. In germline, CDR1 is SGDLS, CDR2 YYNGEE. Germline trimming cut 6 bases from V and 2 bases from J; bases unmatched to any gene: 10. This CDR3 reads CASTPRGGGQETQYF. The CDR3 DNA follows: TGTGCCAGCACCCCGAGGGGCGGGGGTCAAGAGACCCAGTACTTC. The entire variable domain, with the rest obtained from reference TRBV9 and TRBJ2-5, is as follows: DSGVTQTPKHLITATGQRVTLRCSPRSGDLSVYWYQQSLDQGLQFLIQYYNGEERAKGNILERFSAQQFPDLHSELNLSSLELGDSALYFCASTPRGGGQETQYFGPGTRLLVL.

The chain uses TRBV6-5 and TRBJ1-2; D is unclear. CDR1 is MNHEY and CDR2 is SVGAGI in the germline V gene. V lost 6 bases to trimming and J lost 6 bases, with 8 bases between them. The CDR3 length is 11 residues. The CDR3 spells CASRATHGYTF. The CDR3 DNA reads TGTGCCAGCAGAGCGACCCATGGCTACACCTTC.

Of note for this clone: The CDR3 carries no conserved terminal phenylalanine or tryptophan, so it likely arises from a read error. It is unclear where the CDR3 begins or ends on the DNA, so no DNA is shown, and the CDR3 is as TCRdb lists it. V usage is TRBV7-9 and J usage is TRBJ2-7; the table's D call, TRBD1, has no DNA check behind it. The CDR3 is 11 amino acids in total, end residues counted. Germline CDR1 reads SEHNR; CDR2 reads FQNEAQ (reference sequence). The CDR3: CASSSRGLIRL.

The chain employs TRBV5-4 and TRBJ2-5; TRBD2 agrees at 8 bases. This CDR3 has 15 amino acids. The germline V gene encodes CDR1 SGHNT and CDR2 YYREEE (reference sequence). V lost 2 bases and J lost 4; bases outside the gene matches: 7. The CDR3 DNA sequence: TGTGCCAGCAGCTTACAACTAGCGGAGGGAGAGACCCAGTACTTC. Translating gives CASSLQLAEGETQYF. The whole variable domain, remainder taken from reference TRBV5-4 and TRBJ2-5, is ETGVTQSPTHLIKTRGQQVTLRCSSQSGHNTVSWYQQALGQGPQFIFQYYREEENGRGNFPPRFSGLQFPNYSSELNVNALELDDSALYLCASSLQLAEGETQYFGPGTRLLVL.

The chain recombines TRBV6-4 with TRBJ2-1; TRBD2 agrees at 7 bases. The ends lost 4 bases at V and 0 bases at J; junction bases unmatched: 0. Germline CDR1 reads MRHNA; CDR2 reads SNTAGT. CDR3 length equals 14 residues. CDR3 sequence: CASSAGGSYNEQFF. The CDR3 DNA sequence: TGTGCCAGCAGTGCGGGGGGCTCCTACAATGAGCAGTTCTTC.

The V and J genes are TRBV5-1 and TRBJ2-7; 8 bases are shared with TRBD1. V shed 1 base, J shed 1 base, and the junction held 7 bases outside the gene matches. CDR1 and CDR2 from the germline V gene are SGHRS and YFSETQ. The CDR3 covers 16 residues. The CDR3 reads CASSLSRGPGSYEQYF. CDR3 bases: TGCGCCAGCAGCTTGAGCAGGGGGCCCGGTTCCTACGAGCAGTACTTC.

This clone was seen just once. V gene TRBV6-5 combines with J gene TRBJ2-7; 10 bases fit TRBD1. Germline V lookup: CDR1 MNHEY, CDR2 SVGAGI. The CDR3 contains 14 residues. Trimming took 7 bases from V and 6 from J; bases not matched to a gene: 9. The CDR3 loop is CASTADRGPPEQYF. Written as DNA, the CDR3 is TGTGCCAGCACCGCAGACAGGGGGCCCCCCGAGCAGTACTTC.

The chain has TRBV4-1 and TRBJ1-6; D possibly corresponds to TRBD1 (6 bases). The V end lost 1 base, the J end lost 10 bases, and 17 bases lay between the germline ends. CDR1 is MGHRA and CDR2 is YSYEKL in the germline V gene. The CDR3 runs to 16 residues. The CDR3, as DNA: TGCGCCAGCAGCCAAGCGAATACAGGGTTCGGCTCACCCCTCCACTTT. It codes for CASSQANTGFGSPLHF.

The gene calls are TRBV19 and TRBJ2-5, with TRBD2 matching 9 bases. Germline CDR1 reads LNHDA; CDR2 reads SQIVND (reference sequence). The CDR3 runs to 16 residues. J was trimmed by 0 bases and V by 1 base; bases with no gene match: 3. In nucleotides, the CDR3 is TGTGCCAGTAGTATAGGTGCTAGCGGGAACCAAGAGACCCAGTACTTC. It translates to CASSIGASGNQETQYF.

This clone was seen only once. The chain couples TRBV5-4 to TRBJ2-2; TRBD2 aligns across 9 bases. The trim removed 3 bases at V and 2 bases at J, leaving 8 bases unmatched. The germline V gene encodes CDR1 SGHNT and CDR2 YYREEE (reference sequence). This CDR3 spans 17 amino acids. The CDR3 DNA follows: TGTGCCAGCAGCTCCCTCGGCGGGGGGGCTAACACCGGGGAGCTGTTTTTT. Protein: CASSSLGGGANTGELFF.

CDR3 bases: TGTGCCAGCAGCTTGGCCTACAGGGACGAGCAGTACTTC. It is translated as CASSLAYRDEQYF. J is TRBJ2-7 and V is TRBV5-6; possible D gene TRBD1, 6 bases. Germline values: CDR1 SGHDT, CDR2 YYEEEE. V was trimmed by 0 bases and J by 5 bases, leaving 9 bases between them. This CDR3 contains 13 residues.

CDR3 sequence reads: CASSSSGTGNYGYTF. CDR3 sequence (DNA): TGTGCCAGCAGCTCTTCCGGGACAGGAAACTATGGCTACACCTTC. The chain links TRBV5-6 to TRBJ1-2; the match to TRBD1 covers 8 bases. The CDR3 runs to 15 residues. CDR1 and CDR2 from the germline V gene are SGHDT and YYEEEE. The trim removed 3 bases at V and 2 bases at J, leaving 6 bases unmatched.

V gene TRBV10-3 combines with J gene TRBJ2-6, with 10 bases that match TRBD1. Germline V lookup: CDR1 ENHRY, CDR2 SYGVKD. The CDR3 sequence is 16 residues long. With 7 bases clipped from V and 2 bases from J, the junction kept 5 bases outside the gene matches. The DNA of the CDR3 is TGTGCCATCACCGGGACAGGGGCCACTGGGGCCAACGTCCTGACTTTC. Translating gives CAITGTGATGANVLTF.

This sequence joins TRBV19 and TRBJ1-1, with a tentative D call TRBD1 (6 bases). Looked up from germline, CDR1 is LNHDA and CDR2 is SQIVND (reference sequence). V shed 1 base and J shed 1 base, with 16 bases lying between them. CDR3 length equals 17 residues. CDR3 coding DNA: TGTGCCAGTAGTATAGGAGGGTCTGGGGGGGCGAACACTGAAGCTTTCTTT. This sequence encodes CASSIGGSGGANTEAFF.